This T cell receptor (beta chain) comes out of a study of ipilimumab plus nivolumab after autologous stem cell transplantation. CDR1 and CDR2 (germline): SQVTM, ANQGSEA. Trimming at V came to 5 bases and at J to 2 bases, leaving 8 bases not matched to a gene. This CDR3 comprises 14 residues. Ipilimumab, 1 mg/kg, started 14 to 28 days after autologous transplant. Clones were sequenced by immunoSEQ multiplex PCR, and TCRdb holds only the in-frame ones, with some missing. The sample has roughly 12,000 clones, 65% to 75% seen once. A few counts support this clone. This TCR came from a male donor with multiple myeloma. The sample in question was PBMCs, obtained in a trial of ipilimumab plus nivolumab as post-transplant consolidation. The chain combines TRBV29-1 with TRBJ1-2; 7 nucleotides match TRBD1. In DNA form, the CDR3 reads TGCAGCGTTAGCGTAACACAGGGGAACTATGGCTACACCTTC. Translating gives CSVSVTQGNYGYTF.